Following are 9 T cell receptor beta chains from one sample sequenced in a study of long-term antiretroviral therapy in people with HIV. Survey-level immunoSEQ v3.0 assays were run. Profiling relied on immunoSEQ multiplex PCR, and the TCRdb table lists in-frame clones only, not all of them. There are some 23,000 clones in the sample; roughly four fifths occur only once, and approximately 5% lies in the top ten. The sample here was unsorted PBMCs, taken 0.3 years after starting antiretroviral therapy. The origin of the receptors is a man aged 50 to 59 with HIV.

The chain couples TRBV18 to TRBJ1-1; D is uncertain. The CDR3 runs to 12 residues. CDR1 KGHSH and CDR2 LQKENI come from the germline V gene. With 5 bases removed from V and 6 bases from J, the gap between germline ends came to 10 bases. CDR3 nucleotide sequence: TGTGCCAGCTCATTCCGGGCATCTGAAGCTTTCTTT. Its protein is CASSFRASEAFF.

A word on this clone: This specimen includes other DNA sequences encoding the same CDR3. J is TRBJ2-1 and V is TRBV6-5; D may be TRBD2 (5 bases). Germline V lookup: CDR1 MNHEY, CDR2 SVGAGI. V lost 0 bases and J 0 bases, leaving 6 bases between the germline ends. CDR3 length equals 15 residues. The CDR3 DNA sequence: TGTGCCAGCAGTTACTCGGGGAGCTCCTACAATGAGCAGTTCTTC. Its translation: CASSYSGSSYNEQFF.

This rearrangement joins TRBV7-9 to TRBJ2-5; possibly TRBD2 for D (6 bases). The J call is in doubt because the DNA end fits TRBJ2-7 better. CDR1 is SEHNR and CDR2 is FQNEAQ in the germline V gene (reference sequence). The length of the CDR3 is 11 residues. CDR3 DNA: TGTGCCGCGGGGAGGACCTACGAGCAGTACTTC. Its protein product is CAAGRTYEQYF.

The genes are TRBV19 and TRBJ2-1, with 10 nucleotides matching TRBD2. The ends lost 6 bases at V and 2 bases at J; junction bases unmatched: 1. The germline CDR1 and CDR2 sequences are LNHDA and SQIVND (reference sequence). This CDR3 is built from 14 residues. This CDR3 is CASSTSGTYNEQFF. The CDR3 bases are TGTGCCAGTAGCACTAGCGGGACCTACAATGAGCAGTTCTTC.

V and J are TRBV6-1 and TRBJ2-7; 9 bases agree with TRBD2. V shed 4 bases and J 0 bases; nucleotides not matched to a gene: 4. This CDR3 spans 15 amino acids. Germline CDR1 MNHNS, CDR2 SASEGT. The CDR3 sequence is CASSVASGASYEQYF. The CDR3 region has the DNA TGTGCCAGCAGTGTGGCTAGCGGGGCCTCCTACGAGCAGTACTTC.

The J gene is TRBJ2-2, the V gene TRBV11-2; D is possibly TRBD2 (5 bases). CDR1 and CDR2 (germline): SGHAT, FQNNGV. V was shortened by 1 base and J by 0 bases, with 6 bases between the two germline ends. This CDR3 is built from 15 residues. This chain's CDR3 is CASSLGGSNTGELFF. In DNA, the CDR3 is TGTGCCAGCAGCTTAGGAGGGTCGAACACCGGGGAGCTGTTTTTT. The entire variable domain, with the rest obtained from reference TRBV11-2 and TRBJ2-2, is as follows: EAGVAQSPRYKIIEKRQSVAFWCNPISGHATLYWYQQILGQGPKLLIQFQNNGVVDDSQLPKDRFSAERLKGVDSTLKIQPAKLEDSAVYLCASSLGGSNTGELFFGEGSRLTVL.

The genes are TRBV9 and TRBJ2-6; 13 bases match TRBD2. Germline CDR1 reads SGDLS; CDR2 reads YYNGEE. The CDR3 has 17 amino acids. Trimming cost V 4 bases and J 2 bases; bases outside gene matches: 3. The CDR3 is CASSSTSGRTGANVLTF. In nucleotides, the CDR3 is TGTGCCAGCAGCTCGACTAGCGGGAGGACTGGGGCCAACGTCCTGACTTTC.

This chain joins TRBV5-1 and TRBJ2-3; 14 positions match TRBD2. V was clipped by 4 bases and J by 7 bases; unmatched bases: 5. The CDR3 is made up of 15 amino acids. Germline loops: CDR1 SGHRS, CDR2 YFSETQ. The CDR3, as DNA: TGCGCCAGCAGCATGGGACTAGCGGGGGCTAATACGCAGTATTTT. Its translation: CASSMGLAGANTQYF.

This clone appeared once. This chain connects TRBV12-5 to TRBJ1-5; D perhaps matches TRBD1 (6 bases). CDR3 length: 15 residues. CDR1 is LGHNT and CDR2 is FRNRAP in the germline V gene. V lost 6 bases and J lost 0, with 12 bases in between. The CDR3 DNA follows: TGTGCTAGTGGATCTCCAGGGGATAGCAATCAGCCCCAGCATTTT. This gives the protein CASGSPGDSNQPQHF.